Listed here are 30 T cell receptor beta chains from one sample, sequenced in a study of T cell clonality in common variable immunodeficiency. Notes on the study in general: Fewer deletions and N-nucleotide insertions were reportedly seen in common variable immunodeficiency TCR beta sequences.

Antigens for these TCRs are unknown. Measured with immunoSEQ multiplex PCR; TCRdb has only the in-frame clones, and not every one. The repertoire consists of around 33,000 clones, none detected only once. Specimen: peripheral blood mononuclear cells. Source of these receptors: a human donor with common variable immunodeficiency.

In this sample, this clone turned up many times. The CDR3 is cut off 3 residues early in the read; its end comes from the germline J gene. The V and J genes are TRBV19 and TRBJ2-1; 9 nucleotides agree with TRBD2. The germline V gene has CDR1 LNHDA and CDR2 SQIVND (reference sequence). The CDR3 consists of 16 residues. After removal of 4 bases from V and 7 bases from J, the junction contained 11 bases not matched to a gene. CDR3 DNA (partial): TGTGCCAGTAGTACTCCTTGGCGGGAGGGCGGAAATGAG. This codes for CASSTPWREGGNE. The entire CDR3 is CASSTPWREGGNEQFF. Filled out from reference TRBV19 and TRBJ2-1, the complete variable domain reads DGGITQSPKYLFRKEGQNVTLSCEQNLNHDAMYWYRQDPGQGLRLIYYSQIVNDFQKGDIAEGYSVSREKKESFPLTVTSAQKNPTAFYLCASSTPWREGGNEQFFGPGTRLTVL.

In regard to this clone: Read data end 3 residues before the CDR3 end; the end is taken from the germline J gene. The chain recombines TRBV7-6 with TRBJ1-1, with D uncertain. The V gene's germline CDR1 is SGHVS and CDR2 FNYEAQ. Deletions cut 5 bases from V and 3 bases from J, with 10 bases between. The CDR3 length is 13 residues. The sequenced CDR3 bases are TGTGCCAGCAGCCGCCGGAGGGACACTGAA. Residues: CASSRRRDTE. The entire CDR3 reads CASSRRRDTEAFF. Full variable domain (remainder filled in from reference TRBV7-6 and TRBJ1-1): GAGVSQSPRYKVTKRGQDVALRCDPISGHVSLYWYRQALGQGPEFLTYFNYEAQQDKSGLPNDRFSAERPEGSISTLTIQRTEQRDSAMYRCASSRRRDTEAFFGQGTRLTVV.

This clone showed up many times. The CDR3 is cut off 3 residues early in the read; its end comes from the germline J gene. This chain connects TRBV29-1 to TRBJ2-1; D is unresolved. CDR3 size: 11 residues. CDR1 SQVTM and CDR2 ANQGSEA come from the germline V gene. V was cut by 6 bases and J by 4 bases, with 7 bases left in between. The part of the CDR3 DNA that was read is TGCAGCGTAGCTTCATACAATGAG. Encoded protein: CSVASYNE. The whole CDR3 protein is CSVASYNEQFF.

Remarks on this clone: The sequence runs out 3 residues before the end of the CDR3; the remainder is reconstructed from the germline J gene. This sequence joins TRBV19 and TRBJ2-1, with TRBD2 identical over 14 bases. This CDR3 has 17 amino acids. V trimming: 3 bases; J trimming: 5 bases; junction bases outside the gene matches: 6. Germline loops: CDR1 LNHDA, CDR2 SQIVND (reference sequence). The CDR3 spells CASSMGLAGAWNNEQFF. The CDR3 bases that were read are TGTGCCAGTAGTATGGGACTAGCGGGAGCCTGGAACAATGAG. The variable domain in full, completed from reference TRBV19 and TRBJ2-1, reads DGGITQSPKYLFRKEGQNVTLSCEQNLNHDAMYWYRQDPGQGLRLIYYSQIVNDFQKGDIAEGYSVSREKKESFPLTVTSAQKNPTAFYLCASSMGLAGAWNNEQFFGPGTRLTVL.

There are a few counts of this clone. The read comes to an end 3 residues before the CDR3 does, leaving the germline J gene to fill in the end. The chain couples TRBV2 to TRBJ2-1; 8 bases agree with TRBD2. Germline trimming cut 4 bases from V and 8 bases from J; bases unmatched to any gene: 10. There are 15 residues in the CDR3. CDR1 is SNHLY, CDR2 FYNNEI, per germline. The CDR3 sequence: CASSVKAGVLDEQFF. The CDR3 bases that were read are TGTGCCAGCAGTGTAAAAGCGGGAGTATTAGATGAG.

This clone was observed at least ten times. With the read ending 3 residues before the CDR3 end, the germline J gene is used to fill in that end. This sequence joins TRBV2 and TRBJ1-5; unclear D gene. CDR3 length: 14 amino acids. The V gene lost 6 bases and the J gene lost 3 bases, with 12 bases spanning the gap. Germline V gene data show CDR1 as SNHLY and CDR2 as FYNNEI. The sequenced CDR3 bases are TGTGCCAGCAGGGACGGACTTTCCAATCAGCCC. It codes for CASRDGLSNQP. The whole CDR3 region reads CASRDGLSNQPQHF.

About this clone: Read coverage stops 3 residues before the CDR3 terminus; the germline J gene supplies the remainder. The genes are TRBV2 and TRBJ1-3; D not certain. In germline, CDR1 is SNHLY, CDR2 FYNNEI. The CDR3 covers 14 residues. The V gene lost 4 bases and the J gene lost 0 bases, with 7 bases spanning the gap. Partial CDR3 DNA: TGTGCCAGCAGTGGAAGGTTCTCTGGAAACACC. It specifies CASSGRFSGNT. The full CDR3 reads CASSGRFSGNTIYF.

This clone was seen a handful of times. The CDR3 end falls 3 residues outside the read, so it is completed with the germline J gene. The chain joins TRBV19 to TRBJ1-5; D unclear. The CDR3 has 16 residues. V was trimmed by 1 base and J by 4 bases, leaving 14 bases between them. The V gene's germline CDR1 is LNHDA and CDR2 SQIVND (reference sequence). The sequenced CDR3 bases are TGTGCCAGTAGTATAGGGCCGCCTCCGCCAAATCAGCCC. Its protein is CASSIGPPPPNQP. From start to end, the CDR3 is CASSIGPPPPNQPQHF.

This clone has a count of ten or more. The read falls 3 residues short of the CDR3 end, and the missing part is taken from the germline J gene. The J gene is TRBJ2-3, the V gene TRBV7-2, with 8 bases aligning to TRBD2. There are 14 residues in the CDR3. CDR1 is SGHTA, CDR2 FQGNSA, per germline. The CDR3 sequence: CASSLPSGGTSQYF. The sequenced CDR3 bases are TGTGCCAGCAGCTTACCCAGCGGGGGCACTTCG.

This clone has a count of ten or more. CDR3 in amino acids: CASRQGSRGYTGELFF. The CDR3 bases that were read are TGTGCCAGCAGACAAGGGTCCAGGGGTTACACCGGGGAG. J is TRBJ2-2 and V is TRBV7-8; weak D call: TRBD1 (6 bases). The DNA ends 3 residues before the CDR3 does, and the rest of the CDR3 is filled in from the germline J gene. The V gene's germline CDR1 is SGHVS and CDR2 FQNEAQ. The CDR3 runs 16 residues. The ends were cut back, 6 bases at V and 3 bases at J, with 17 bases in the middle.

As regards this clone: The sequenced fragment ends 3 residues before the CDR3 boundary, so the rest is inferred from the germline J gene. The V and J genes are TRBV23-1 and TRBJ2-4; the match to TRBD1 covers 11 bases. TRBV23-1 is assigned to the ORF class and has an uncertain function. Trimming at V came to 3 bases and at J to 1 base, leaving 17 bases not matched to a gene. This CDR3 contains 21 residues. CDR3 DNA (partial): TGCGCCAGCAGTCAGAGGGGGGTGGGGACAGGGGGTGTATGGGCCAAAAACATT. Translating gives CASSQRGVGTGGVWAKNI. The full CDR3 protein is CASSQRGVGTGGVWAKNIQYF.

The CDR3 spells CASSLDRGSYEQYF. CDR3 DNA, as far as it was read: TGTGCCAGCAGCTTAGACAGGGGCTCCTACGAG. The V and J genes are TRBV7-7 and TRBJ2-7; the match to TRBD1 covers 7 bases. The CDR3 end falls 3 residues outside the read, so it is completed with the germline J gene. CDR1 is SSHAT and CDR2 is FNYEAQ in the germline V gene (reference sequence). V lost 1 base and J lost 0; bases outside the gene matches: 0. The length of the CDR3 is 14 residues.

This clone was seen many times. The CDR3 end lies 3 residues beyond the end of the read and is filled in from the germline J gene. The chain joins TRBV5-3 to TRBJ2-5; 8 nucleotides line up with TRBD1. TRBV5-3 is designated an ORF whose function remains uncertain. J gave up 5 bases and V 4 bases, and 10 bases lay outside the gene matches. The CDR3 is 15 residues long. Partial CDR3 DNA: TGTGCCAGAAGCACTCGATCGGGACAGGTTGAGACC. It is translated as CARSTRSGQVET. The entire CDR3 protein reads CARSTRSGQVETQYF.

As regards this clone: The observed sequence ends 3 residues before the CDR3 terminus, with the missing tail filled in from the germline J gene. The chain links TRBV30 to TRBJ2-7, with TRBD1 matching over 7 bases. After removal of 5 bases from V and 3 bases from J, the junction contained 7 bases not matched to a gene. The length of the CDR3 is 13 residues. The V gene's germline CDR1 is GTSNPN and CDR2 SVGIG (reference sequence). The DNA read from the CDR3 is TGTGCCTGGTCGGGACAGATTAACTACGAG. Amino acid sequence: CAWSGQINYE. The whole CDR3 is CAWSGQINYEQYF.

This clone came up a few times. The read terminates 3 residues ahead of where the CDR3 ends, so the germline J gene completes it. The chain uses TRBV18 and TRBJ2-5; possible D gene TRBD1, 8 bases. Looked up from germline, CDR1 is KGHSH and CDR2 is LQKENI. The V end was cut by 2 bases, the J end by 1 base, with 17 bases between. The CDR3 is made up of 17 amino acids. CDR3: CASSPERTGRVQETQYF. CDR3 bases read: TGTGCCAGCTCACCAGAGAGGACAGGGAGGGTCCAAGAGACC.

The sample holds a few counts of this clone. The chain's CDR3 is CASSLTGQGSQPQHF. The covered CDR3 bases are TGTGCCAGCAGCTTAACGGGGCAGGGTAGCCAGCCC. The chain has TRBV7-3 and TRBJ1-5; D is perhaps TRBD1 (5 bases). The CDR3 is cut off 3 residues early in the read; its end comes from the germline J gene. This CDR3 is built from 15 residues. Trimming took 0 bases from V and 7 from J, leaving 13 bases between them. CDR1 and CDR2 (germline): SGHTA, FQGTGA.

The table lists this clone with a few counts. The read gets to within 3 residues of the CDR3 end, and the germline J gene fills in the rest. The rearrangement uses TRBV2 and TRBJ2-3, with 9 bases fitting TRBD2. This CDR3 is built from 15 residues. Germline V CDR1 and CDR2: SNHLY, FYNNEI. With 6 bases clipped from V and 2 bases from J, the junction kept 6 bases outside the gene matches. Incomplete CDR3 DNA: TGTGCCAGCAGAATTAGCGGGAGCTACACAGATACG. Encoded protein: CASRISGSYTDT. The CDR3 reads in full as CASRISGSYTDTQYF. The whole variable domain, remainder taken from reference TRBV2 and TRBJ2-3, is EPEVTQTPSHQVTQMGQEVILRCVPISNHLYFYWYRQILGQKVEFLVSFYNNEISEKSEIFDDQFSVERPDGSNFTLKIRSTKLEDSAMYFCASRISGSYTDTQYFGPGTRLTVL.

This clone was found a few times. The read finishes 3 residues shy of the CDR3 end, and the germline J gene is used to complete it. V is TRBV6-2 or TRBV6-3 and J is TRBJ2-7; weak D call: TRBD2 (7 bases). Trimming took 4 bases from V and 5 from J, leaving 15 bases between them. The CDR3 consists of 14 residues. Germline values: CDR1 MNHEY, CDR2 SVGEGT. The CDR3 spells CASSWAGAGNEQYF. The CDR3 DNA, read in part, is TGTGCCAGCAGTTGGGCGGGGGCCGGGAACGAG.

The sample holds many counts of this clone. The read ends 3 residues shy of where the CDR3 ends; the end is completed using the germline J gene. The genes are TRBV11-2 and TRBJ2-3; TRBD1 aligns across 9 bases. Germline V CDR1 and CDR2: SGHAT, FQNNGV. This CDR3 is 13 amino acids long. Here the CDR3 reads CASSLVGTGTQYF. The CDR3 bases that were read are TGTGCCAGCAGCTTAGTTGGGACAGGGACG.

By frequency in the sample, this clone is medium-sized (0.01 to 0.1%). The read terminates 3 residues before the CDR3 end, so the remaining end is supplied by the germline J gene. The chain carries TRBV7-8 and TRBJ1-4, with D perhaps matching TRBD1 (6 bases). This CDR3 is 15 amino acids long. Germline values: CDR1 SGHVS, CDR2 FQNEAQ. Trimming cost V 5 bases and J 3 bases, with 13 bases left between them. CDR3 sequence reads: CASSHRTEANEKLFF. CDR3 bases read: TGTGCCAGCAGCCACCGGACAGAAGCTAATGAAAAA.

This clone was counted at least ten times. The CDR3 goes on 3 residues after the read ends, and that part is filled in from the germline J gene. V usage is TRBV9 and J usage is TRBJ1-6; D call uncertain. The V end lost 3 bases, the J end lost 6 bases, and 13 bases lay between the germline ends. The CDR3 length is 15 residues. CDR1 and CDR2 (germline): SGDLS, YYNGEE. The covered CDR3 bases are TGTGCCAGCAGCGCCCACACAGCAATTAATTCACCC. Residues: CASSAHTAINSP. The full CDR3 protein is CASSAHTAINSPLHF.

This clone was detected a few times. Read coverage stops 3 residues before the CDR3 terminus; the germline J gene supplies the remainder. The V gene is TRBV19, the J gene TRBJ2-1; D may be TRBD1 (5 bases). This CDR3 contains 15 residues. V lost 10 bases, J lost 0 bases, and 16 bases lay in between. Looked up from germline, CDR1 is LNHDA and CDR2 is SQIVND (reference sequence). The sequenced part of the CDR3 DNA is TGTGCCACCTCAACGACAGATACCTCCTACAATGAG. It is translated as CATSTTDTSYNE. The CDR3 as a whole reads CATSTTDTSYNEQFF. The full variable domain, with the rest looked up from reference TRBV19 and TRBJ2-1, is DGGITQSPKYLFRKEGQNVTLSCEQNLNHDAMYWYRQDPGQGLRLIYYSQIVNDFQKGDIAEGYSVSREKKESFPLTVTSAQKNPTAFYLCATSTTDTSYNEQFFGPGTRLTVL.

The sample holds many counts of this clone. The read is 3 residues too short to cover the CDR3 end, so that end is filled in from the germline J gene. J is TRBJ2-5 and V is TRBV7-3; 11 bases are shared with TRBD2. The CDR3 extends over 14 amino acids. V lost 5 bases and J lost 1; bases outside the gene matches: 0. Germline assignment: CDR1 SGHTA and CDR2 FQGTGA. CDR3 bases read: TGTGCCAGCAGCACTAGCGGGAGCCAAGAGACC. As protein: CASSTSGSQET. From start to end, the CDR3 is CASSTSGSQETQYF.

This clone was counted at least ten times. The sequenced fragment ends 3 residues before the CDR3 boundary, so the rest is inferred from the germline J gene. V is TRBV18 and J is TRBJ1-1; 9 nucleotides agree with TRBD1. CDR3 length: 14 amino acids. In germline, CDR1 is KGHSH, CDR2 LQKENI. After removal of 3 bases from V and 4 bases from J, the junction contained 3 bases not matched to a gene. The CDR3 reads CASSPGQGGTEAFF. CDR3 DNA, as far as it was read: TGTGCCAGCTCACCGGGACAGGGAGGCACTGAA.

Concerning this clone: The CDR3 end is not reached by the read, which stops 3 residues before it; the germline J gene fills it in. The V gene is TRBV7-2, the J gene TRBJ1-2, with TRBD1 matching over 8 bases. V shed 3 bases, J shed 4 bases, and the junction held 4 bases outside the gene matches. The CDR3 runs 14 residues. Per germline, CDR1 SGHTA and CDR2 FQGNSA. CDR3 loop: CASSLHRGTYGYTF. The covered CDR3 bases are TGTGCCAGCAGCTTGCACAGGGGGACCTATGGC.

This clone has only a few counts. Incomplete CDR3 DNA: TGTGCCAGCAGCCCGGACAGGCCAAAGTCCTACGAG. It encodes CASSPDRPKSYE. From start to end, the CDR3 is CASSPDRPKSYEQYF. The chain links TRBV2 to TRBJ2-7, with 7 bases matching TRBD1. With the read ending 3 residues before the CDR3 end, the germline J gene is used to fill in that end. The CDR3 has 15 residues. V lost 6 bases, J lost 1 base, and 9 bases stayed unmatched. Germline loops: CDR1 SNHLY, CDR2 FYNNEI.

At least ten counts were recorded for this clone. The read finishes 3 residues shy of the CDR3 end, and the germline J gene is used to complete it. The chain carries TRBV6-1 and TRBJ1-5, with D perhaps TRBD1 (5 bases). The germline V gene encodes CDR1 MNHNS and CDR2 SASEGT. Between the trimmed V and J ends, which lost 0 bases and 7 bases, there was a span of 10 bases. The CDR3 spans 14 residues. CDR3 residues: CASSEARWGQPQHF. Incomplete CDR3 DNA: TGTGCCAGCAGTGAAGCGCGTTGGGGCCAGCCC.

This clone showed up many times. The CDR3 DNA, read in part, is TGTGCCAGCAGTTTTGCACAGGGGGCGGTTACG. Translated, it gives CASSFAQGAVT. The full CDR3 reads CASSFAQGAVTQYF. The V gene is TRBV28, the J gene TRBJ2-3; 9 positions match TRBD1. The read falls 3 residues short of the CDR3 end, and the missing part is taken from the germline J gene. This CDR3 comprises 14 residues. CDR1 is MDHEN, CDR2 SYDVKM, per germline. Trimming took 3 bases from V and 8 from J; bases not matched to a gene: 6.

This clone was seen more than once but under ten times. Read coverage stops 3 residues before the CDR3 terminus; the germline J gene supplies the remainder. V and J are TRBV19 and TRBJ1-1; 8 nucleotides agree with TRBD1. J was trimmed by 1 base and V by 7 bases; bases with no gene match: 11. Germline CDR1 and CDR2: LNHDA and SQIVND (reference sequence). The CDR3 has 16 residues. CDR3 sequence: CASIPGTGASNTEAFF. Partial CDR3 DNA: TGTGCCAGTATTCCCGGGACAGGAGCATCGAACACTGAA. Full variable domain (rest looked up from reference TRBV19 and TRBJ1-1): DGGITQSPKYLFRKEGQNVTLSCEQNLNHDAMYWYRQDPGQGLRLIYYSQIVNDFQKGDIAEGYSVSREKKESFPLTVTSAQKNPTAFYLCASIPGTGASNTEAFFGQGTRLTVV.

This clone has a handful of counts. The read falls 3 residues short of the CDR3 end, and the missing part is taken from the germline J gene. The chain has TRBV18 and TRBJ1-2, with 7 bases identical to TRBD1. From germline, CDR1 is KGHSH and CDR2 LQKENI. Trimming took 3 bases from V and 6 from J; bases not matched to a gene: 7. The CDR3 runs 14 residues. The CDR3 is CASSPRQGGDGYTF. CDR3 DNA (partial): TGTGCCAGCTCACCTCGGCAGGGGGGAGATGGC. The full variable domain, in which reference TRBV18 and TRBJ1-2 provide the parts outside the CDR3, is NAGVMQNPRHLVRRRGQEARLRCSPMKGHSHVYWYRQLPEEGLKFMVYLQKENIIDESGMPKERFSAEFPKEGPSILRIQQVVRGDSAAYFCASSPRQGGDGYTFGSGTRLTVV.